Ten or more counts support the clone carrying this T cell receptor beta chain. Its antigen is as yet unknown. Deletions cut 0 bases from V and 3 bases from J, with 7 bases between. Germline values: CDR1 MNHEY, CDR2 SVGAGI. This CDR3 comprises 14 residues. The cDNA came from 5'RACE, which used 10-nucleotide random UMIs. TCRdb called the 5' RACE reads again in MiXCR, with one record for every CDR3 protein. The table lists 66,000 or so distinct CDR3 sequences, less than 5.5% of them singletons. This entry is derived from a study of neurological immune-mediated disorders. Findings and limits, study-wide: One related-CDR3 cluster, found by phylogenetic grouping, held repertoires of 18 of 34 multiple sclerosis patients and is a possible signature. Private repertoires in all groups were suggested by the finding that expanded clones across subjects shared no CDR3 amino acid sequences.

Sample: PBMCs. The sequence came from a man aged 30-40 years with multiple sclerosis. This chain uses TRBV6-5 with TRBJ2-3; D remains unclear. The CDR3 loop reads CASSYSEATDTQYF. For the CDR3, the DNA is TGTGCCAGCAGTTACTCCGAGGCGACAGATACGCAGTATTTT.